The entry that follows covers one T cell receptor (beta chain) sequence. Germline V gene data show CDR1 as MGHDK and CDR2 as SYGVNS. The CDR3 sequence is 15 residues long. Trimming stripped 2 bases from V and 3 bases from J, with 13 bases between. This entry is derived from a study of blood T cell repertoires in COVID-19. Followed over time, Seattle patients had been enrolled while infection was active. Method: immunoSEQ multiplex PCR; TCRdb's copy keeps in-frame clones and lacks some. The data contain 250,000 to 300,000 clones, roughly 86% of them seen just once; the ten biggest clones take up roughly 12%.

The clonotype originates from a woman aged 25 to 39 with COVID-19, enrolled during active disease. This sequence joins TRBV25-1 and TRBJ1-1, with a tentative D call TRBD1 (5 bases). Sequenced material: peripheral blood. The CDR3 is CASSEAGRTHTEAFF. In nucleotides, the CDR3 is TGTGCCAGCAGTGAAGCGGGACGGACGCACACTGAAGCTTTCTTT.